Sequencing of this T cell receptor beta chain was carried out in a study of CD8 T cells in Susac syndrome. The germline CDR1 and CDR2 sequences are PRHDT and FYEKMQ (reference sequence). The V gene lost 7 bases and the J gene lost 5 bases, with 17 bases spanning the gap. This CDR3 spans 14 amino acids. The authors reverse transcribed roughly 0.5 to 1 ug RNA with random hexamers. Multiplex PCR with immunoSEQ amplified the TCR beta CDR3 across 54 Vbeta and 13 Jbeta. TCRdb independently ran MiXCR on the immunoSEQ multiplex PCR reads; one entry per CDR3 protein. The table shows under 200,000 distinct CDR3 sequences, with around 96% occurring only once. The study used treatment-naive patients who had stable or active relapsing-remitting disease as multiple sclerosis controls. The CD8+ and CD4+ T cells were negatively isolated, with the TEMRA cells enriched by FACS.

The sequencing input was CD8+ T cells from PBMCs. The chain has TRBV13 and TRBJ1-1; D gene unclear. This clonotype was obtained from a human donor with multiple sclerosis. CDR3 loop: CASTPQEGWTEAFF. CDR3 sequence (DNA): TGTGCCAGCACCCCTCAGGAGGGTTGGACTGAAGCTTTCTTT.